The source of this T cell receptor (beta chain) is a study of T-cell reconstitution after alpha-beta-depleted transplantation in children. A remark on this clonotype: Its cognate antigen is unknown.

Unique molecular identifiers were used in preparing the TCRbeta library. A single record per CDR3 protein comes from TCRdb applying MiXCR to the PCR reads. The sample consists of 250,000 to 400,000 distinct CDR3 sequences, around 25% of them appearing once. Notes on the study in general: Newly generated T cells supplied most T-cell counts and diversity one year post-transplant. The origin of alpha-beta T cells about two months after transplant was reportedly several hundred expanded graft clones. Some patients owed their high day-60 TCRbeta diversity to surviving recipient T cells and thymic progenitors.

The TCR originated in a male patient under 18 who had a stem cell transplant for acute lymphoblastic leukemia, so the T cells may come from the graft donor. The sequences come from PBMCs, mostly from graft donor cells, collected 180 days after TCRalphabeta/CD19-depleted stem cell transplant.

The CDR3 DNA reads TGTGCCAGCAGTCGTCCGACAGGGAATACCTACGAGCAGTACTTC. It is translated as CASSRPTGNTYEQYF. The chain is built from TRBV27 and TRBJ2-7; 7 bases map to TRBD1. This CDR3 is 15 amino acids long. Germline lookup yields CDR1 MNHEY and CDR2 SMNVEV (reference sequence). The V and J ends lost 5 bases and 2 bases, in that order; junction bases with no gene match: 9.